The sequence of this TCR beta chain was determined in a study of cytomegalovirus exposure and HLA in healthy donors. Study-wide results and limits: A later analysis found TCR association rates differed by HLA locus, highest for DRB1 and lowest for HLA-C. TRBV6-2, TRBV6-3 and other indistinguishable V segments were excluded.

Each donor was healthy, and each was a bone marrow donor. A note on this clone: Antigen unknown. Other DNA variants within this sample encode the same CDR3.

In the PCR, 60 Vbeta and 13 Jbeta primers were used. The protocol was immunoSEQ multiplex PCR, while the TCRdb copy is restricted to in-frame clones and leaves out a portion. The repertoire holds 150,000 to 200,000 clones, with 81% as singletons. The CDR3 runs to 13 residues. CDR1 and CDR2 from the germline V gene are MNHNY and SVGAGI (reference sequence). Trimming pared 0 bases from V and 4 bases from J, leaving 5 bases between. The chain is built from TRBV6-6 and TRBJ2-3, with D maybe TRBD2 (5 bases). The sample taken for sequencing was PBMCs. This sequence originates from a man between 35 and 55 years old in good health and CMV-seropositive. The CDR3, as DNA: TGTGCCAGCAGTTACTCTAGCGCAGATACGCAGTATTTT. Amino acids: CASSYSSADTQYF.